A selection of T cell receptor beta chains follows, all from one sample in a study of CD8+ T cells in alopecia areata. The method was immunoSEQ multiplex PCR; TCRdb's version includes in-frame clones alone and lacks a portion of them. In the table there are about 130,000 clones, more than 40% of which are singletons. The starting material was CD8+ T cells sorted from blood, obtained at week 0. These receptors were obtained from a human donor with alopecia areata. Each CDR3 is given without its conserved first and last residue. Each record gives: clone size, J gene, V gene, CDR3 protein. Some rows mark clone size as missing; the rest say once, few, many or name a class of expanded clone.

clone size: .
J gene: TRBJ2-5
V gene: TRBV6-5
CDR3 protein: ASSYSVSGDRETQY

clone size: .
J gene: TRBJ2-7
V gene: TRBV30
CDR3 protein: ALGQAYEQY

clone size: .
J gene: TRBJ2-7
V gene: TRBV27
CDR3 protein: ASSLSEEGRHQY

clone size: .
J gene: TRBJ2-7
V gene: TRBV30
CDR3 protein: AWRGAGVFYEQY

clone size: few
J gene: TRBJ1-1
V gene: TRBV16
CDR3 protein: ASSQQQTEAF

clone size: few
J gene: TRBJ2-3
V gene: TRBV7-2
CDR3 protein: ASSLLGSGGAKY

clone size: once
J gene: TRBJ1-1
V gene: TRBV27
CDR3 protein: ASSFQGSEAF

clone size: once
J gene: TRBJ1-5
V gene: TRBV5-6
CDR3 protein: ASSSREINQPQH

clone size: .
J gene: TRBJ2-5
V gene: TRBV25-1
CDR3 protein: ASGDGRYQETQY

clone size: .
J gene: TRBJ1-3
V gene: TRBV19
CDR3 protein: ASNVDAGNTIY

clone size: .
J gene: TRBJ2-5
V gene: TRBV5-4
CDR3 protein: ASSVNRDQETQY

clone size: .
J gene: TRBJ1-2
V gene: TRBV29-1
CDR3 protein: SVVGTKDYGYT

clone size: few
J gene: TRBJ1-1
V gene: TRBV5-6
CDR3 protein: ASSRLWGDGANTEAF

clone size: .
J gene: TRBJ2-3
V gene: TRBV13
CDR3 protein: ASSFDGNRGSTDTQY

clone size: few
J gene: TRBJ2-2
V gene: TRBV7-9
CDR3 protein: ASLANTGELF

clone size: .
J gene: TRBJ2-7
V gene: TRBV27
CDR3 protein: ASSYTGNYEQY

clone size: .
J gene: TRBJ2-5
V gene: TRBV6-5
CDR3 protein: ASSYSSAGGETQY

clone size: .
J gene: TRBJ1-2
V gene: TRBV5-6
CDR3 protein: ASSRQEHYGYT

clone size: few
J gene: TRBJ2-3
V gene: TRBV11-2
CDR3 protein: ASSLLLTDTQY

clone size: .
J gene: TRBJ2-7
V gene: TRBV9
CDR3 protein: ASSVSGGEQY

clone size: .
J gene: TRBJ2-2
V gene: TRBV11-2
CDR3 protein: ASRQNTGELF

clone size: .
J gene: TRBJ1-5
V gene: TRBV5-6
CDR3 protein: ASSWWGIEQPQH

clone size: .
J gene: TRBJ2-7
V gene: TRBV6-5
CDR3 protein: ASSFSGTGSYEQY

clone size: few
J gene: TRBJ2-7
V gene: TRBV2
CDR3 protein: ASSGGQGDPYEQY

clone size: .
J gene: TRBJ2-2
V gene: TRBV11-1
CDR3 protein: ASSLFRGLVPGELF

clone size: .
J gene: TRBJ2-5
V gene: TRBV7-9
CDR3 protein: ASSSDRGFETQY

clone size: .
J gene: TRBJ2-5
V gene: TRBV20-1
CDR3 protein: SARDSGTQY

clone size: .
J gene: TRBJ2-7
V gene: TRBV6-5
CDR3 protein: ASSPSETAYYEQY

clone size: few
J gene: TRBJ2-1
V gene: TRBV6-5
CDR3 protein: ASSYSTQVNEQF

clone size: .
J gene: TRBJ2-3
V gene: TRBV30
CDR3 protein: AWSFSGRDTQY

clone size: .
J gene: TRBJ2-3
V gene: TRBV15
CDR3 protein: ATSRDRDTDTQY

clone size: .
J gene: TRBJ1-1
V gene: TRBV29-1
CDR3 protein: SVRTGETEAF

clone size: few
J gene: TRBJ1-4
V gene: TRBV4-2
CDR3 protein: ASSQDGPAGDDEKLF

clone size: .
J gene: TRBJ1-1
V gene: TRBV7-9
CDR3 protein: ASSRVDRGPEAF

clone size: .
J gene: TRBJ2-1
V gene: TRBV15
CDR3 protein: ATSRDTGLVIYEQF

clone size: .
J gene: TRBJ2-5
V gene: TRBV12-5
CDR3 protein: ASGFEVWETQY

clone size: few
J gene: TRBJ1-5
V gene: TRBV7-9
CDR3 protein: ASSSPLGGLNQPQH

clone size: .
J gene: TRBJ1-1
V gene: TRBV13
CDR3 protein: ASSPGDAEAF

clone size: few
J gene: TRBJ2-1
V gene: TRBV13
CDR3 protein: ASSSGQGLAGGDEQF

clone size: once
J gene: TRBJ1-2
V gene: TRBV7-9
CDR3 protein: ASSSTGVYYGYT

clone size: few
J gene: TRBJ2-2
V gene: TRBV4-1
CDR3 protein: ASSQGGQGVDTGELF

clone size: few
J gene: TRBJ1-2
V gene: TRBV4-3
CDR3 protein: ASSQTGSRYGYT

clone size: few
J gene: TRBJ1-6
V gene: TRBV9
CDR3 protein: ASSVAGGSPLH

clone size: .
J gene: TRBJ1-1
V gene: TRBV5-6
CDR3 protein: ASTTPVGEAF

clone size: .
J gene: TRBJ1-4
V gene: TRBV6-5
CDR3 protein: ATTYRDRANEKLF

clone size: .
J gene: TRBJ2-1
V gene: TRBV30
CDR3 protein: ACDLYNEQF

clone size: .
J gene: TRBJ1-5
V gene: TRBV27
CDR3 protein: ASSPSRFQPQH